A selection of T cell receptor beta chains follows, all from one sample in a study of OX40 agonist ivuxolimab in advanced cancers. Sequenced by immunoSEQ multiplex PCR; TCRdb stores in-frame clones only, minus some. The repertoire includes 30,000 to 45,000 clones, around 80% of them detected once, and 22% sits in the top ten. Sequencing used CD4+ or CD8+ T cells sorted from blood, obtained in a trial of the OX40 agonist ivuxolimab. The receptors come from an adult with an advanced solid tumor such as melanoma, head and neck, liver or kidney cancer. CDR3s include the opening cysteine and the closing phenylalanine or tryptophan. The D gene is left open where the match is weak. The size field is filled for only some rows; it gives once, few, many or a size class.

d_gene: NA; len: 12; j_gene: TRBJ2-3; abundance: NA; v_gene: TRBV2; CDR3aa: CASSKTRDTQYF; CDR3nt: TGTGCCAGCAGTAAGACCCGTGATACGCAGTATTTT
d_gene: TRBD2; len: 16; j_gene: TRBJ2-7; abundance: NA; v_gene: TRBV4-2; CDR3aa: CASSQVSGRFSYEQYF; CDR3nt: TGTGCCAGCAGCCAAGTTAGCGGGAGGTTCTCCTACGAGCAGTACTTC
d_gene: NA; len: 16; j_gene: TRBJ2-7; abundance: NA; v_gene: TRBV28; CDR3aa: CAIDTPLGLGAYEQYF; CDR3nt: TGTGCCATCGACACACCCTTGGGACTGGGAGCTTACGAGCAGTACTTC
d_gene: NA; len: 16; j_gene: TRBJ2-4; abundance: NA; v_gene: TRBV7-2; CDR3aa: CASSPGRSGPKNIQYF; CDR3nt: TGTGCCAGCAGCCCTGGGAGATCCGGGCCCAAAAACATTCAGTACTTC
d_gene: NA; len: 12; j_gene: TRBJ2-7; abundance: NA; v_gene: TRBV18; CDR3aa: CASSPALYEQYF; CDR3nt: TGTGCCAGCTCGCCTGCCCTCTACGAGCAGTACTTC
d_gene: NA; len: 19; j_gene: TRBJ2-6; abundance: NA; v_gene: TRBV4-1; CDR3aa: CASSQDLDGQGPGANVLTF; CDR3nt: TGCGCCAGCAGCCAAGATCTGGACGGGCAGGGGCCTGGGGCCAACGTCCTGACTTTC
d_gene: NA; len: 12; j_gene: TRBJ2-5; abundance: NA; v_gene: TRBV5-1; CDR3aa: CASFRQQETQYF; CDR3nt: TGCGCCAGCTTCCGACAGCAAGAGACCCAGTACTTC
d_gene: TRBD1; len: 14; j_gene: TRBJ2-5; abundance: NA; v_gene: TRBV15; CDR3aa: CATKGTGTGGTQYF; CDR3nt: TGTGCCACCAAGGGGACTGGCACAGGGGGGACCCAGTACTTC
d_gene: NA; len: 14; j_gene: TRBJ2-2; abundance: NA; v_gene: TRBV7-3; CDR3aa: CASSVIRDAGELFF; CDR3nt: TGTGCCAGCAGCGTCATCAGGGACGCCGGGGAGCTGTTTTTT
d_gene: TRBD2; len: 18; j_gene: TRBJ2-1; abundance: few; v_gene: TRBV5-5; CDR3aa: CASSLFIQGLAFQNEQFF; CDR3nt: TGTGCCAGCAGCTTGTTCATTCAAGGACTAGCGTTCCAAAATGAGCAGTTCTTC
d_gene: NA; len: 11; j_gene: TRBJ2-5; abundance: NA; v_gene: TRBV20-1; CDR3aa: CSALATETQYF; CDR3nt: TGCAGTGCTTTGGCCACGGAGACCCAGTACTTC
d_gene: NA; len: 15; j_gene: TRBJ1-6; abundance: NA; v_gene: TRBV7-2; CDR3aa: CASSAGVAVNSPLHF; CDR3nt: TGTGCCAGCAGCGCAGGGGTTGCCGTTAATTCACCCCTCCACTTT
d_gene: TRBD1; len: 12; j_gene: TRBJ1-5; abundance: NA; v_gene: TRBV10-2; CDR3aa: CASGQDLGPQHF; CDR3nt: TGCGCCAGCGGACAGGACCTGGGGCCCCAGCATTTT
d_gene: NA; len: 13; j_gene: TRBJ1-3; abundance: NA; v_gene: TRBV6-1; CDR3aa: CASSDRGGNTIYF; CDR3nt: TGTGCCAGCAGTGACAGGGGTGGAAACACCATATATTTT
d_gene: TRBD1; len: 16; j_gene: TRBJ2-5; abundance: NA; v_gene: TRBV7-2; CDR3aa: CASSLALSTGIETQYF; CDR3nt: TGTGCCAGCAGCTTAGCGCTGTCGACAGGGATAGAGACCCAGTACTTC
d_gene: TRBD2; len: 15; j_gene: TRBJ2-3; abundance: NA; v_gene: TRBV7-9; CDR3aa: CASSLGLAGGDTQYF; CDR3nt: TGTGCCAGCAGCTTAGGGCTAGCGGGGGGAGATACGCAGTATTTT
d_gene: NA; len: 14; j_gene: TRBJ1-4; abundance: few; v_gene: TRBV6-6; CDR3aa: CASSLYRDNEKLFF; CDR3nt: TGTGCCAGCAGTTTGTACAGAGATAATGAAAAACTGTTTTTT
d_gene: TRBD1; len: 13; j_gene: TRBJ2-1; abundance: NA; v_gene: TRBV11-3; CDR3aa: CASSSTTGGARFF; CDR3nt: TGTGCCAGCAGTAGTACAACAGGGGGCGCGCGGTTCTTC
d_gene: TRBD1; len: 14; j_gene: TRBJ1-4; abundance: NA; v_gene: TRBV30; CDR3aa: CAHARGQGNEKLFF; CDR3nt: TGTGCCCACGCCCGGGGACAGGGGAATGAAAAACTGTTTTTT
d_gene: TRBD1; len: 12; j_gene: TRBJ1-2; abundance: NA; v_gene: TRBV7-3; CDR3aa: CASSSTGVGYTF; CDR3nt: TGTGCCAGCAGTTCCACAGGGGTTGGCTACACCTTC
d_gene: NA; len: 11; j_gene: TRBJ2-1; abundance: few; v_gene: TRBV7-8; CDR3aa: CASSLHNEQFF; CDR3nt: TGTGCCAGCAGCCTCCACAATGAGCAGTTCTTC
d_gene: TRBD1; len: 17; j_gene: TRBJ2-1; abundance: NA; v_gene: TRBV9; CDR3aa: CASSITVGGTGNNEQFF; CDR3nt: TGTGCCAGCAGCATAACGGTAGGGGGGACAGGGAACAATGAGCAGTTCTTC
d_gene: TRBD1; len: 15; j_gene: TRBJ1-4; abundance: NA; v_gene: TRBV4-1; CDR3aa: CASSLSDRVNEKLFF; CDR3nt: TGCGCCAGCAGCCTCTCCGACAGGGTTAATGAAAAACTGTTTTTT
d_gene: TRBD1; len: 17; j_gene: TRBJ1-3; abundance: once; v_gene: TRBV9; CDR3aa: CASSVSDRGSAGNTIYF; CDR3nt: TGTGCCAGCAGCGTATCCGACAGGGGGTCTGCTGGAAACACCATATATTTT
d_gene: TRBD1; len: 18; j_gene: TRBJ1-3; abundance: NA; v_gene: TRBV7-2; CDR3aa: CASSFPRRGQAGGNTIYF; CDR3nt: TGTGCCAGCAGCTTCCCAAGACGAGGACAGGCGGGTGGAAACACCATATATTTT
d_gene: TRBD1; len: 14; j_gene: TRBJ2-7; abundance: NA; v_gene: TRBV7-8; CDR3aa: CASSLAGQKNEQYF; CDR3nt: TGTGCCAGCAGCTTAGCGGGACAGAAAAACGAGCAGTACTTC
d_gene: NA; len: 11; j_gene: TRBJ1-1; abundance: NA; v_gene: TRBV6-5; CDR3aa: CASSYRNEAFF; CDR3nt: TGTGCCAGCAGTTACCGTAATGAAGCTTTCTTT
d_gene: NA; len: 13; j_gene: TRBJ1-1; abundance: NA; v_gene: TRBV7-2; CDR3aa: CASSYPRGAEAFF; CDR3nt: TGTGCCAGCAGCTACCCCCGGGGGGCTGAAGCTTTCTTT
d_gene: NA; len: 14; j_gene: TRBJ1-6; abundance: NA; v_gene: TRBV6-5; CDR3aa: CASSYRGFWSPLHF; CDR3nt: TGTGCCAGCAGTTACAGGGGTTTTTGGTCACCCCTCCACTTT
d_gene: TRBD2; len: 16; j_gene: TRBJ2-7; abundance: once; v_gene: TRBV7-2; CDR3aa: CASSLDSGASSYEQYF; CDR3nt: TGTGCCAGCAGCTTAGATAGCGGGGCCAGCTCCTACGAGCAGTACTTC
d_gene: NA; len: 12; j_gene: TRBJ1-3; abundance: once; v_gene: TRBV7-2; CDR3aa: CASSNYGNTIYF; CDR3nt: TGTGCCAGCAGCAACTATGGAAACACCATATATTTT
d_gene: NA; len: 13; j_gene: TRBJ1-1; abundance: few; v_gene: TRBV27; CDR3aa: CASSLKVNTEAFF; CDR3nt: TGTGCCAGCAGTCTGAAGGTGAACACTGAAGCTTTCTTT
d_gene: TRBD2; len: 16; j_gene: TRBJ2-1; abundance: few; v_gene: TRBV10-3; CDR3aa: CAISESPSGGANEQFF; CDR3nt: TGTGCCATCAGTGAGTCCCCTAGCGGGGGGGCAAATGAGCAGTTCTTC